This TCR beta chain was obtained from a study of blood T cell repertoires in COVID-19. The CDR3 contains 17 residues. With 2 bases removed from V and 7 bases from J, the gap between germline ends came to 18 bases. CDR1 is SGHTA, CDR2 FQGNSA, per germline. Before being deemed recovered, Cohort 3 donors had two negative PCRs, clearance, or symptom resolution. In the authors' methods: Reference gene primer amplification yielded estimated nucleated cell counts. The repertoire was sequenced with immunoSEQ multiplex PCR; TCRdb's copy has only in-frame clones and lacks some. That table furnishes V, J and clone size, whereas the DNA furnished D and trimming. This sample yields a few hundred thousand clones, of which approximately 87% are seen a single time; around 1.9% belongs to the top ten.

This sequence joins TRBV7-2 and TRBJ1-6; no firm D call. Sequencing was carried out using PBMCs or T cells enriched from blood (not recorded which). The sequence was collected from a woman in her thirties or forties who had recovered from COVID-19. The CDR3 DNA reads TGTGCCAGCAGCTTATCCCCTAGTGGACTCAAGAATTCACCCCTCCACTTT. Protein: CASSLSPSGLKNSPLHF.